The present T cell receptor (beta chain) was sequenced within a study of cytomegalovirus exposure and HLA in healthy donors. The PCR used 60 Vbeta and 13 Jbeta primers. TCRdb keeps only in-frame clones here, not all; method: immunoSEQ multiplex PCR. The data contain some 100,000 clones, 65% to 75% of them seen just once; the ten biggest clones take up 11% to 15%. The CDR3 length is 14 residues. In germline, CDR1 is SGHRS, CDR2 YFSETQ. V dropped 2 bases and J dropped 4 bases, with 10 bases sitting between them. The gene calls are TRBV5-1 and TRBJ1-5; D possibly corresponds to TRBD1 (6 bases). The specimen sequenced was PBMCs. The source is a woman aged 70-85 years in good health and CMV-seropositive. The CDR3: CASSLVGGNQPQHF. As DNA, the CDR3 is TGCGCCAGCAGCTTAGTAGGGGGAAATCAGCCCCAGCATTTT.